This entry features one T cell receptor beta chain sequence. The specificity of this receptor is unknown. Base quality data are lacking; no much larger clone is found one base away. The data are from a study of Ad26.COV2.S vaccination and SARS-CoV-2 variants (TCRdb year 2021). Turning to the overall study: TCRbeta repertoire sequencing served as the tool for gauging how specific and how broad the SARS-CoV-2-reactive T cell receptors were following Ad26.COV2.S vaccination. The TCR-sequenced set comprised approximately 30 samples: about 19 Ad26.COV2.S vaccine recipients, 5 placebo recipients and 8 SARS-CoV-2 convalescent individuals.

Paper-wide results and their limitations: Compared with placebo recipients, Ad26.COV2.S recipients showed higher spike-specific TCR breadth (P = 0.0014). After vaccination, spike-specific CD8+ and CD4+ T cell responses were reported to show substantial breadth. The authors noted that the TCR breadth and depth analyses may have underestimated total T cell responses. Non-spike TCR breadth was comparable between vaccine and placebo recipients, consistent with the vaccine containing only spike.

CDR1 and CDR2 were assigned from the germline V gene (reference sequence) as LGHDT and YNNKEL. The CDR3 holds 15 amino acids from the cysteine to the phenylalanine. Here the CDR3 DNA is all that survives: 45 bases in frame from base 1. Relative to germline, V is missing 3 bases and J is missing 7 bases, with 7 bases of the junction outside any gene match. The meaning of the sample's time point label: individuals recovered from natural SARS-CoV-2 infection. The immunoSEQ Assay was the method used to sequence TCRbeta CDR3 regions. After extraction, genomic DNA underwent amplification by bias-controlled multiplex PCR, followed by high-throughput sequencing. Turning to the authors' computational methods: Collapsing and filtering of sequences were performed to quantify the absolute abundance of each unique TCRbeta CDR3 region. T cell fraction was estimated by normalizing TCRbeta template counts to usable DNA, which was measured by amplifying reference genes present in all nucleated cells. Repertoire TCRs were annotated as SARS-CoV-2-specific when V gene, CDR3 amino acid sequence and J gene were exactly matched to a known reactive TCR set. The reference SARS-CoV-2 TCR set came from MIRA and was filtered for enrichment in COVID-19-positive ImmuneCODE repertoires, removing public or cross-reactive TCRs. Drawing on the MIRA antigens, annotated TCRs were analysed further at the level of specific ORF or position within ORF. Depth was the summed frequency of annotated unique rearrangements, while breadth was defined as annotated unique rearrangements over total unique productive rearrangements. Two-sided Wilcoxon rank-sum tests were used to compare TCR breadth between groups. As stored in TCRdb, this immuneACCESS dataset retains in-frame rearrangements with V and J assigned. A fraction of the clones does not appear; measured against another copy, unresolved V genes explain less than half of the discrepancy, and the remainder lacks a known reason. The V and J calls and clone size were taken over from that table, and D and trimming were inferred from the DNA. Within this sample are roughly 180,000 clones, with around nine tenths of them counted one time only. The top ten clonotypes cover around 6.3% of the sample.

This specimen consisted of peripheral blood, obtained after recovery from COVID-19. The receptor comes from a human donor who had recovered from COVID-19. The sequence joins TRBV3-1 (or the pseudogene TRBV3-2) to TRBJ1-5; 9 nucleotides in the junction match TRBD1. At the DNA level, the sequence is TGTGCCAGCAGCCACAATCCGGGACAGGGCCAGCCCCAGCATTTT. Its protein reads: CASSHNPGQGQPQHF.